These 14 T cell receptor beta chains came from one sample sequenced in a study of blood T cell repertoires in COVID-19. The data were produced by immunoSEQ multiplex PCR, yet TCRdb's version contains in-frame clones alone and is incomplete. In the table there are 70,000 to 95,000 clones, about 82% of which are singletons. Material for sequencing was peripheral blood. These receptors came from a human donor in a cohort sampled during active COVID-19.

This rearrangement joins TRBV2 to TRBJ2-7; 10 bases map to TRBD2. The CDR3 is made up of 13 amino acids. Germline values: CDR1 SNHLY, CDR2 FYNNEI. After removal of 4 bases from V and 5 bases from J, the junction contained 2 bases not matched to a gene. The CDR3 here is CASSGLAGDEQYF. The CDR3 DNA is TGTGCCAGCAGTGGTCTAGCGGGGGACGAGCAGTACTTC.

J is TRBJ2-2 and V is TRBV9; 8 bases are a match to TRBD2. The CDR3 is 14 residues long. The V gene's germline CDR1 is SGDLS and CDR2 YYNGEE. With 7 bases clipped from V and 0 bases from J, the junction kept 2 bases outside the gene matches. CDR3 sequence reads: CASSGGSNTGELFF. Written as DNA, the CDR3 is TGTGCCAGCTCGGGGGGGTCGAACACCGGGGAGCTGTTTTTT.

A remark on this clone: The identical CDR3 is also encoded by other nucleotide sequences in the sample. The rearrangement joins TRBV9 to TRBJ2-3; D gene ambiguous. Trimming removed 0 bases from V and 0 bases from J, with 5 bases in between. Germline V gene sequence: CDR1 SGDLS, CDR2 YYNGEE. The CDR3 is 14 amino acids. CDR3 region: CASSVDGSTDTQYF. CDR3 bases: TGTGCCAGCAGCGTAGATGGCAGCACAGATACGCAGTATTTT.

This chain uses TRBV7-2 with TRBJ2-3; D possibly corresponds to TRBD2 (6 bases). The V end lost 5 bases, the J end lost 1 base, and 10 bases lay between the germline ends. CDR3 length: 14 amino acids. CDR1 and CDR2 from the germline V gene are SGHTA and FQGNSA. The CDR3 DNA follows: TGTGCCAGCAGCGCAGGCGGGGGCACAGATACGCAGTATTTT. Protein: CASSAGGGTDTQYF. Supplemented by reference TRBV7-2 and TRBJ2-3, the full variable domain reads GAGVSQSPSNKVTEKGKDVELRCDPISGHTALYWYRQSLGQGLEFLIYFQGNSAPDKSGLPSDRFSAERTGGSVSTLTIQRTQQEDSAVYLCASSAGGGTDTQYFGPGTRLTVL.

V and J are TRBV15 and TRBJ2-7; 12 nucleotides align to TRBD1. With V trimmed by 3 bases and J by 5 bases, 5 bases remained unmatched. Germline lookup yields CDR1 LNHNV and CDR2 YYDKDF (reference sequence). The CDR3 is made up of 15 amino acids. The DNA for the CDR3 is TGTGCCACCAGCAGGGGACAGGGGGCGGGCGACGAGCAGTACTTC. Amino acid sequence: CATSRGQGAGDEQYF. Looking up the rest from reference TRBV15 and TRBJ2-7 gives the full variable domain: DAMVIQNPRYQVTQFGKPVTLSCSQTLNHNVMYWYQQKSSQAPKLLFHYYDKDFNNEADTPDNFQSRRPNTSFCFLDIRSPGLGDTAMYLCATSRGQGAGDEQYFGPGTRLTVT.

This sequence joins TRBV19 and TRBJ1-5; weak D call: TRBD1 (5 bases). This CDR3 region has 15 residues. Germline CDR1 reads LNHDA; CDR2 reads SQIVND (reference sequence). V lost 5 bases and J 0 bases, leaving 11 bases between the germline ends. The CDR3 sequence: CASSVMTDSNQPQHF. DNA of the CDR3: TGTGCCAGTAGTGTGATGACAGATAGCAATCAGCCCCAGCATTTT. Based on the CDR3 plus reference TRBV19 and TRBJ1-5, the full variable domain is DGGITQSPKYLFRKEGQNVTLSCEQNLNHDAMYWYRQDPGQGLRLIYYSQIVNDFQKGDIAEGYSVSREKKESFPLTVTSAQKNPTAFYLCASSVMTDSNQPQHFGDGTRLSIL.

The chain carries TRBV21-1 and TRBJ2-2; the D segment call TRBD1 is taken from the table without a DNA check. TRBV21-1 is termed a pseudogene. The CDR3 has 15 amino acids. The DNA for the CDR3 is TGTGCCAGCTCACCACTTCAGGGGAACACCGGGGAGCTGTTTTTT. Translating it yields CASSPLQGNTGELFF.

V and J are TRBV2 and TRBJ1-4; possible D gene TRBD1, 6 bases. Trimming took off 2 bases at V and 8 bases at J, with 18 bases between the two ends. The CDR3 sequence is 16 residues long. CDR1 is SNHLY, CDR2 FYNNEI, per germline. CDR3 nucleotide sequence: TGTGCCAGCAGTGAAAGGCAGACAGGTGGTCTGGAAAAACTGTTTTTT. Protein product: CASSERQTGGLEKLFF.

J is TRBJ2-3 and V is TRBV7-9; a possible D gene is TRBD2 (6 bases). The CDR3 has 15 residues. Germline V CDR1 and CDR2: SEHNR, FQNEAQ (reference sequence). V dropped 5 bases and J dropped 3 bases, with 15 bases sitting between them. Here the CDR3 reads CASSPRTTTTDTQYF. In DNA, the CDR3 is TGTGCCAGCAGCCCCCGGACTACAACTACAGATACGCAGTATTTT.

The chain combines TRBV28 with TRBJ2-7; the D is unclear. Per the germline V gene, CDR1 is MDHEN and CDR2 is SYDVKM. V lost 3 bases and J 0 bases, leaving 15 bases between the germline ends. This CDR3 region has 16 residues. Here the CDR3 reads CASSLRSGGPSYEQYF. CDR3 nucleotides: TGTGCCAGCAGTTTGAGGTCTGGCGGCCCCTCCTACGAGCAGTACTTC.

The V gene is TRBV11-2, the J gene TRBJ2-1, with TRBD2 identical over 10 bases. CDR1 and CDR2 (germline): SGHAT, FQNNGV. The CDR3 has 15 amino acids. J was trimmed by 4 bases and V by 0 bases; bases with no gene match: 0. This chain's CDR3 is CASSLELAGYNEQFF. The CDR3 DNA reads as TGTGCCAGCAGCTTAGAACTAGCGGGGTACAATGAGCAGTTCTTC.

This rearrangement joins TRBV3-1 (or the pseudogene TRBV3-2) to TRBJ2-5; 7 nucleotides align to TRBD2. Germline-derived CDR1 and CDR2 are LGHDT and YNNKEL (reference sequence). This CDR3 has 15 amino acids. V dropped 1 base and J dropped 4; count of bases not matched to a gene: 6. The CDR3 region is CASSQVPGGGETQYF. The CDR3 nucleotides read TGTGCCAGCAGCCAAGTACCGGGGGGAGGAGAGACCCAGTACTTC.

This chain joins TRBV19 and TRBJ2-1; the D gene is possibly TRBD2 (7 bases). The CDR3 has 14 residues. The germline V gene has CDR1 LNHDA and CDR2 SQIVND (reference sequence). V lost 5 bases and J lost 6, with 14 bases in between. The CDR3 here is CASSRGATGNEQFF. The CDR3, as DNA: TGTGCCAGTAGTCGGGGGGCCACGGGCAATGAGCAGTTCTTC.

V is TRBV23-1 and J is TRBJ1-6; TRBD1 aligns across 7 bases. TRBV23-1 is filed as an ORF, its function uncertain. The CDR3 loop spans 16 amino acids. V dropped 8 bases and J dropped 8; count of bases not matched to a gene: 15. As DNA, the CDR3 is TGCGCCAGCCGGGGGACAGCCCTTACCCCTTATTCACCCCTCCACTTT. Its protein is CASRGTALTPYSPLHF.